These T cell receptor beta chains were read from a single sample in a study of blood T cells in healthy people across ages. TCRdb recomputed calls from the 5' RACE reads with MiXCR, one row per CDR3 protein. The sample holds over a million distinct CDR3 sequences; 40% to 45% are singletons and the top ten take about 20%. What was sequenced was blood. The source of these receptors is an older woman in good health. Each CDR3 is given with its conserved first and last residue.

v_call	cdr3_length	j_call	cdr3_aa
TRBV5-1	14	TRBJ2-1	CASSVGLAANEQFF
TRBV14	13	NA	CASSRVSSGEQYF
TRBV12-3/TRBV12-4	12	TRBJ2-1	CASSLNGGEQFF
TRBV30	16	TRBJ2-3	CAWSVRLLPSTDTQYF
TRBV29-1	14	TRBJ1-2	CRTWSGGATDGYTF
TRBV29-1	13	TRBJ2-7	CSAGQGMEYEQYF
TRBV12-3/TRBV12-4	15	TRBJ2-3	CASSVGLAGPDTEYF
TRBV20-1	16	TRBJ2-1	CSARPPAARRYNEQFF
TRBV9	15	TRBJ2-1	CASSPSGETYNEQFF
TRBV9	13	TRBJ2-7	CASSPGTGFKQYF
TRBV29-1	11	TRBJ2-7	CSVRRAYEQYF
TRBV5-8	16	TRBJ2-1	CASSLFVTSGSNEQFF
TRBV29-1	13	TRBJ1-2	CSVGEEGAEGYTF
TRBV20-1	16	TRBJ2-3	CSASGGERGPGDTQYF
TRBV20-1	15	TRBJ2-7	CSASGTSGRGYEQYF
TRBV25-1	11	TRBJ2-2	CASGQTGELFF
TRBV20-1	14	TRBJ2-5	CSARSGNMLATQYF
TRBV7-2	17	TRBJ2-1	CASSLFGGAGPYNEQFF
TRBV6-2/TRBV6-3	18	TRBJ2-4	CASSLGLAGARAKNIQYF
TRBV10-3	17	TRBJ2-7	CAIRGRPGQMERYEQYF
TRBV2	13	TRBJ1-5	CASSAGASQPQHF
TRBV7-2	17	TRBJ2-2	CASSLQIWREFTGELFF
TRBV9	14	TRBJ2-1	CASSVDPSGSFPFF
TRBV5-1	16	TRBJ2-1	CASSSLGGRNYNEQFF
TRBV20-1	14	TRBJ2-7	CSARDRKGGHEQYF
TRBV11-2	18	TRBJ2-1	CASSLDWDQTPSYNEQFF
TRBV18	17	TRBJ2-1	CASFPFLGADAYNEQFF
TRBV23-1	15	TRBJ2-3	CASSQFRQGADTQYF
TRBV7-9	14	TRBJ2-5	CASSFTSEKETQYF
TRBV27	14	TRBJ2-5	CASRGLAGSETQYF
TRBV7-8	18	TRBJ1-6	CASSLETAGRWHNSPLHF
TRBV7-9	14	TRBJ2-1	CASSLGSTLNEQFF
TRBV27	15	TRBJ1-6	CASSPRDTYNSPLHF
TRBV27	14	TRBJ2-7	CASGVGGNVPEQYF
TRBV29-1	14	TRBJ2-1	CSVEGDRGALGQFF
TRBV11-1	13	TRBJ2-5	CASSLPLEETQYF
TRBV10-3	13	TRBJ2-7	CAISPGQLYEQYF
TRBV9	14	TRBJ2-7	CASSVGDEPYEQYF
TRBV29-1	12	TRBJ2-7	CSVLQGRTEQYF